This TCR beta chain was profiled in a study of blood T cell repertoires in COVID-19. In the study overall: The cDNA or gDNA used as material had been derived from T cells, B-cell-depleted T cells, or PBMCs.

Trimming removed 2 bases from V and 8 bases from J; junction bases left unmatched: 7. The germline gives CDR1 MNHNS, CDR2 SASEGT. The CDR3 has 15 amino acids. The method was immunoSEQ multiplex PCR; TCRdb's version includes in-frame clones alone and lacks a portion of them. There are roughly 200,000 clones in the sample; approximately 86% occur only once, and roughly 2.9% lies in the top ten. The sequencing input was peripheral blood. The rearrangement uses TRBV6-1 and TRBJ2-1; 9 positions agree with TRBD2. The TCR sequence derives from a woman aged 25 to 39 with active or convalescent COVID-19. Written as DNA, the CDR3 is TGTGCCAGCAGTGAAACTGGCGGGGGGGCGGATGAGCAGTTCTTC. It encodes CASSETGGGADEQFF.